Listed below are T cell receptor beta chains from one sample, sequenced in a study of shared clonotypes between healthy human individuals. Produced via immunoSEQ multiplex PCR; TCRdb's table is partial and in-frame only. The data contain millions of clones, approximately 94% of them singletons. The sample consisted of naive CD8+ T cells from PBMCs. The receptors were gathered from a man between 18 and 29 years old in good health. Some clones in this sample may be carry-over from other donors' samples. CDR3s include the opening cysteine and the closing phenylalanine or tryptophan. A D gene is named only where the DNA matches it firmly.

V gene	J gene	D gene	CDR3 protein
TRBV29-1	TRBJ1-1	NA	CSVEWDGNTEAFF
TRBV7-9	TRBJ2-7	NA	CASSYEGAQYF
TRBV5-1	TRBJ2-1	TRBD1	CASSLERDRGIYNEQFF
TRBV9	TRBJ1-2	NA	CASREHKTSYGYTF
TRBV6-1	TRBJ1-1	TRBD1	CASSEATGTDSNTEAFF
TRBV5-4	TRBJ2-7	NA	CASSPQDSYEQYF
TRBV28	TRBJ1-2	TRBD1	CASSPTGGDGDGYTF
TRBV9	TRBJ2-1	TRBD2	CASSVAQAGGPSSYNEQFF
TRBV7-9	TRBJ2-1	TRBD1	CASSLALGTGGNEQFF
TRBV28	TRBJ2-5	NA	CASSLYDRTDSFQETQYF
TRBV29-1	TRBJ1-3	NA	CSVPVRNTIYF
TRBV15	TRBJ2-7	TRBD1	CATSSRDRGQEQYF
TRBV13	TRBJ2-3	NA	CASSLIAGGTDTQYF
TRBV7-9	TRBJ1-2	NA	CASSPREGRARTF
TRBV28	TRBJ1-3	NA	CASSPGNTIYF
TRBV4-3	TRBJ2-7	TRBD2	CASSQGGSLPYEQYF
TRBV7-9	TRBJ2-7	TRBD2	CASSPEAGAVYEQYF
TRBV6-5	TRBJ1-1	NA	CASSYAGLNTEAFF
TRBV28	TRBJ1-3	NA	CASNSGNTIYF
TRBV19	TRBJ2-1	NA	CASTPRTADLYNEQFF
TRBV27	TRBJ2-7	TRBD2	CASSLFSSGYEQYF
TRBV15	TRBJ2-7	NA	CATGRSNYEQYF
TRBV7-2	TRBJ2-1	TRBD1	CASSSRQGAHNEQFF
TRBV7-2	TRBJ2-4	TRBD2	CASSLAGGRNIQYF
TRBV5-1	TRBJ2-7	NA	CASSLGPGSYEQYF
TRBV7-9	TRBJ2-1	NA	CASSSLKQNAFF
TRBV2	TRBJ1-1	NA	CASSSITGTVDTEAFF
TRBV9	TRBJ1-1	NA	CASSLNVKDSNTEAFF
TRBV7-8	TRBJ2-2	TRBD1	CASSRAGTGPSGGDLNTGELFF
TRBV6-5	TRBJ1-2	NA	CASRPRGVGNYGYTF
TRBV7-6	TRBJ2-7	NA	CASSPGGGGEQYF
TRBV5-1	TRBJ1-2	TRBD1	CASSLGTGGNYGYTF
TRBV28	TRBJ2-7	TRBD1	CASSWGDRGNEQYF
TRBV5-4	TRBJ1-2	NA	CASSPSGHGYTF
TRBV5-6	TRBJ1-2	NA	CASSLVAPVGYGYTF
TRBV28	TRBJ1-4	NA	CASSLRVGRSTNEKLFF
TRBV14	TRBJ1-5	NA	CASSQTGIQPQHF
TRBV6-6	TRBJ1-5	TRBD1	CASSYGTASGNQPQHF
TRBV27	TRBJ1-2	NA	CASSLYAGANYGYTF
TRBV9	TRBJ2-1	NA	CASSVEGDNEQFF